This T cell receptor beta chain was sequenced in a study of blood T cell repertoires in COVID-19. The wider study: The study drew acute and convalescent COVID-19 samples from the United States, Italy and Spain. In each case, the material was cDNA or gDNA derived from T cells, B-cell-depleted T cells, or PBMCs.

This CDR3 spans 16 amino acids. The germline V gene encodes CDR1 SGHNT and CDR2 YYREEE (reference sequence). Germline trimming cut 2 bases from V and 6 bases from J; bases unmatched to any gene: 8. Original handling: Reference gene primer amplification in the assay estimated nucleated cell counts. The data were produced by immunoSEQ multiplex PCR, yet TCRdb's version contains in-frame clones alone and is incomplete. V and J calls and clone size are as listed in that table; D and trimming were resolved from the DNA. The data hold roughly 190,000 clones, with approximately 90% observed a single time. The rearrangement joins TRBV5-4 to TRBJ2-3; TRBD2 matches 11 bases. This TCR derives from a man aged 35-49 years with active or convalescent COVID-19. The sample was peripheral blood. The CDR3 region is CASSFWTSGQGDTQYF. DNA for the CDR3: TGTGCCAGCAGCTTCTGGACTAGCGGGCAGGGGGATACGCAGTATTTT.